The 12 T cell receptor beta chains listed next were all sequenced from one sample in a study of blood T cell repertoires in COVID-19. The table came from immunoSEQ multiplex PCR; TCRdb's copy has only in-frame clones and leaves some out. The sample yields under 300,000 clones, around 90% seen once. Sequencing input: PBMCs or T cells enriched from blood (not recorded which). The receptor source for this set is a woman in her forties or fifties who had recovered from COVID-19.

DNA for the CDR3: TGTGCCAGCAGTTTAAAGGGACAGGGTCAAAGAATCCTCCACTTT. Residues: CASSLKGQGQRILHF. V is TRBV27 and J is TRBJ1-6, with 9 bases identical to TRBD1. This CDR3 spans 15 amino acids. Germline-derived CDR1 and CDR2 are MNHEY and SMNVEV (reference sequence). Trimming removed 2 bases from V and 15 bases from J; junction bases left unmatched: 11.

This chain links TRBV11-2 with TRBJ2-7, with 10 nucleotides matching TRBD2. The CDR3 consists of 17 residues. J lost 4 bases, V lost 5 bases, and 14 bases had no gene match. Germline CDR1 is SGHAT and CDR2 is FQNNGV. Here the CDR3 DNA reads TGTGCCAGCAGCACTACTCTTCTAGCGGGAGTCAGGTACGAGCAGTACTTC. Protein product: CASSTTLLAGVRYEQYF.

This chain links TRBV4-1 with TRBJ2-1, with 9 bases matching TRBD2. V shed 7 bases and J 7 bases; nucleotides not matched to a gene: 11. Looked up from germline, CDR1 is MGHRA and CDR2 is YSYEKL. This CDR3 has 15 amino acids. The CDR3 nucleotides are TGCGCCAGCAACCCGGGTAGCGGGAGAGGGAATGAGCAGTTCTTC. Protein: CASNPGSGRGNEQFF.

The chain recombines TRBV5-1 with TRBJ2-7, with a possible D match to TRBD1 (5 bases). The V end lost 2 bases, the J end lost 6 bases, and 15 bases lay between the germline ends. The CDR3 spans 14 residues. Germline V gives CDR1 SGHRS, CDR2 YFSETQ. The CDR3 coding sequence is TGCGCCAGCAGCTTACAGGACCGTTCGGCCGAGCAGTACTTC. It encodes CASSLQDRSAEQYF.

This clone was seen just once. V usage is TRBV7-9 and J usage is TRBJ1-1; 8 bases are a match to TRBD1. V dropped 10 bases and J dropped 1; count of bases not matched to a gene: 5. Germline V gene lookup returns CDR1 SEHNR and CDR2 FQNEAQ (reference sequence). The CDR3 has 13 amino acids. Written as DNA, the CDR3 is TGTGCCACCAGGGGGACAGGGAACACTGAAGCTTTCTTT. This translates into CATRGTGNTEAFF.

The chain recombines TRBV7-3 with TRBJ1-1; 10 positions match TRBD1. With V trimmed by 0 bases and J by 5 bases, 3 bases remained unmatched. Per germline, CDR1 SGHTA and CDR2 FQGTGA. The CDR3 totals 15 residues. The CDR3 sequence: CASSLTGQGGTEAFF. CDR3 DNA sequence: TGTGCCAGCAGCTTAACCGGACAGGGGGGGACTGAAGCTTTCTTT.

The rearrangement links TRBV4-1 to TRBJ2-1; 8 bases align to TRBD2. The CDR3 consists of 16 residues. Germline trimming cut 3 bases from V and 7 bases from J; bases unmatched to any gene: 11. CDR1 and CDR2 from the germline V gene are MGHRA and YSYEKL. CDR3 protein: CASSQIRAGGGNEQFF. The CDR3 DNA reads TGCGCCAGCAGCCAGATTAGGGCGGGAGGTGGGAATGAGCAGTTCTTC.

This CDR3 reads CSASKGPSSYEQYF. The CDR3 bases are TGCAGTGCTAGTAAGGGGCCTAGCTCCTACGAGCAGTACTTC. The chain couples TRBV20-1 to TRBJ2-7; maybe TRBD1 (5 bases). CDR1 DFQATT and CDR2 SNEGSKA come from the germline V gene (reference sequence). This CDR3 comprises 14 residues. V lost 3 bases to trimming and J lost 0 bases, with 12 bases between them.

This sequence joins TRBV20-1 and TRBJ2-7; maybe TRBD1 (5 bases). This CDR3 spans 11 amino acids. Germline-derived CDR1 and CDR2 are DFQATT and SNEGSKA (reference sequence). The CDR3 region is CGAVGTYEQYF. In DNA form, the CDR3 reads TGCGGGGCTGTCGGAACCTACGAGCAGTACTTC.

The CDR3: CASRDRQGGDQPQHF. The DNA of the CDR3 is TGTGCCAGCAGGGATAGACAGGGCGGGGATCAGCCCCAGCATTTT. The gene calls are TRBV2 and TRBJ1-5; 7 nucleotides match TRBD1. Looked up from germline, CDR1 is SNHLY and CDR2 is FYNNEI. The CDR3 has 15 amino acids. V lost 6 bases, J lost 5 bases, and 10 bases stayed unmatched.

V usage is TRBV14 and J usage is TRBJ2-3; D is uncertain. Germline CDR1 reads SGHDN; CDR2 reads FVKESK. Trimming cost V 4 bases and J 1 base, with 15 bases left between them. The CDR3 length is 16 residues. Written as DNA, the CDR3 is TGTGCCAGCAGCCCGTTAGGCGGAGAGGGCACAGATACGCAGTATTTT. Amino acid sequence: CASSPLGGEGTDTQYF.

This chain joins TRBV11-3 and TRBJ1-3; TRBD1 is a possible D gene (6 bases). Germline loops: CDR1 SGHNT, CDR2 YENEEA. Trimming took 5 bases from V and 3 from J, leaving 14 bases between them. The CDR3 is 15 amino acids. This chain's CDR3 is CASSPQTGSGNTIYF. The CDR3 DNA is TGTGCCAGCAGCCCACAAACAGGGAGTGGAAACACCATATATTTT.